One and the same sample provided the 14 T cell receptor beta chains below, sequenced in a study of T-cell reconstitution after alpha-beta-depleted transplantation in children. The TCRbeta library incorporated unique molecular identifiers. Each CDR3 protein gets one entry after TCRdb re-called the PCR reads with MiXCR. The sample yields around 380,000 distinct CDR3 sequences, 9.5% to 13% seen once. Here the sequenced sample was PBMCs from the stem cell graft donor, taken from the stem cell graft. These receptors came from a human donor who donated a stem cell graft to a child with acute myeloid leukemia.

The chain employs TRBV11-1 and TRBJ2-5; TRBD2 matches 8 bases. V shed 5 bases, J shed 7 bases, and the junction held 12 bases outside the gene matches. The CDR3 loop spans 15 amino acids. Germline-derived CDR1 and CDR2 are SGHAT and FQDESV (reference sequence). CDR3 region: CASSPRTSPEGTQYF. In DNA form, the CDR3 reads TGTGCCAGCAGCCCTCGGACTAGCCCCGAGGGGACCCAGTACTTC.

This chain links TRBV9 with TRBJ2-5; no clear D. The CDR3 consists of 14 residues. V lost 0 bases, J lost 2 bases, and 8 bases lay in between. Germline V lookup: CDR1 SGDLS, CDR2 YYNGEE. CDR3 in amino acids: CASSVGVRQETQYF. CDR3 sequence (DNA): TGTGCCAGCAGCGTAGGGGTGAGGCAAGAGACCCAGTACTTC.

The chain combines TRBV20-1 with TRBJ2-7; 7 nucleotides agree with TRBD2. With V trimmed by 6 bases and J by 2 bases, 7 bases remained unmatched. Germline V gene lookup returns CDR1 DFQATT and CDR2 SNEGSKA (reference sequence). The CDR3 is made up of 13 amino acids. CDR3 sequence: CSASSLAAYEQYF. The CDR3, as DNA: TGCAGTGCCAGCTCCCTAGCGGCCTACGAGCAGTACTTC.

This clonotype was counted a few times. The V gene is TRBV7-2, the J gene TRBJ2-2, with 12 positions matching TRBD2. CDR3 size: 16 residues. V was clipped by 5 bases and J by 6 bases; unmatched bases: 7. Germline lookup yields CDR1 SGHTA and CDR2 FQGNSA. In DNA, the CDR3 is TGTGCCAGCAGCAAGAGGACTAGCGGGGACCCCGGGGAGCTGTTTTTT. It specifies CASSKRTSGDPGELFF.

This rearrangement joins TRBV6-2 or TRBV6-3 to TRBJ1-4; D is perhaps TRBD1 (5 bases). The CDR3 has 12 residues. Germline values: CDR1 MNHEY, CDR2 SVGEGT. Trimming took off 6 bases at V and 6 bases at J, with 8 bases between the two ends. The CDR3 nucleotides read TGTGCCAGCAGGGGACGGGATGAAAAACTGTTTTTT. Amino acid sequence: CASRGRDEKLFF.

This clonotype has only a few counts. The chain carries TRBV7-9 and TRBJ1-1, with 9 nucleotides matching TRBD1. The CDR3 has 16 residues. With 5 bases clipped from V and 6 bases from J, the junction kept 13 bases outside the gene matches. Per germline, CDR1 SEHNR and CDR2 FQNEAQ (reference sequence). The CDR3 DNA sequence: TGTGCCAGCAGCCCCCCTATGGGGACAGGGATTTCTGAAGCTTTCTTT. Protein sequence: CASSPPMGTGISEAFF.

This clonotype occurred many times. The chain combines TRBV7-2 with TRBJ1-3, with unresolved D. The CDR3 has 14 amino acids. Germline V gives CDR1 SGHTA, CDR2 FQGNSA. Between the trimmed V and J ends, which lost 6 bases and 0 bases, there was a span of 9 bases. The CDR3 region is CASRGSSSGNTIYF. CDR3 in DNA: TGTGCCAGCAGGGGCAGCAGCTCTGGAAACACCATATATTTT.

This rearrangement joins TRBV6-2 or TRBV6-3 to TRBJ2-5, with D tentatively TRBD2 (6 bases). The ends were cut back, 8 bases at V and 5 bases at J, with 9 bases in the middle. Germline assignment: CDR1 MNHEY and CDR2 SVGEGT. The CDR3 runs 11 residues. CDR3 nucleotides: TGTGCCAGCGGGGGAGGTGAGACCCAGTACTTC. It specifies CASGGGETQYF.

The CDR3 is CASSSWPSGREQFF. Written as DNA, the CDR3 is TGTGCCAGCAGCTCGTGGCCTAGCGGGAGGGAGCAGTTCTTC. The chain carries TRBV5-5 and TRBJ2-1; 11 bases match TRBD2. The CDR3 contains 14 residues. V was clipped by 3 bases and J by 10 bases; unmatched bases: 6. CDR1 and CDR2 from the germline V gene are SGHKS and YYEKEE (reference sequence).

The chain couples TRBV20-1 to TRBJ1-1; D ambiguous. The CDR3 loop spans 11 amino acids. V lost 6 bases and J lost 7, with 12 bases in between. CDR1 DFQATT and CDR2 SNEGSKA come from the germline V gene (reference sequence). The CDR3 here is CSASQDFEAFF. CDR3 bases: TGCAGTGCGAGTCAGGACTTTGAAGCTTTCTTT.

This clonotype was counted between two and nine times. The chain joins TRBV4-1 to TRBJ2-2; D is ambiguous. Germline values: CDR1 MGHRA, CDR2 YSYEKL. Between the trimmed V and J ends, which lost 0 bases and 0 bases, there was a span of 11 bases. This CDR3 is 17 amino acids long. The CDR3 sequence: CASSQEWVQPNTGELFF. In DNA, the CDR3 is TGCGCCAGCAGCCAAGAGTGGGTACAACCGAACACCGGGGAGCTGTTTTTT.

The genes are TRBV29-1 and TRBJ2-2; possibly TRBD1 for D (7 bases). Germline CDR1 and CDR2: SQVTM and ANQGSEA. V was clipped by 3 bases and J by 6 bases, with 14 bases between them. The CDR3 loop spans 14 amino acids. The chain's CDR3 is CSVDSQGEAGELFF. The CDR3 DNA follows: TGCAGCGTTGATTCCCAGGGGGAGGCCGGGGAGCTGTTTTTT.

This clonotype was picked up many times. The CDR3 spells CAITGTSEGTQYF. The CDR3 region has the DNA TGTGCCATCACGGGGACTAGCGAGGGGACCCAGTACTTC. The genes are TRBV10-3 and TRBJ2-5; 10 bases agree with TRBD2. J was trimmed by 7 bases and V by 7 bases; bases with no gene match: 6. Germline CDR1 is ENHRY and CDR2 is SYGVKD. The CDR3 has 13 amino acids.

V usage is TRBV5-1 and J usage is TRBJ2-6; D could derive from TRBD1 or TRBD2 (6 bases each). The germline V gene encodes CDR1 SGHRS and CDR2 YFSETQ. Trimming cost V 3 bases and J 3 bases, with 13 bases left between them. CDR3 size: 16 residues. This CDR3 is CASSWGAQVGANVLTF. The CDR3 bases are TGCGCCAGCAGCTGGGGGGCACAGGTTGGGGCCAACGTCCTGACTTTC.